This T cell receptor (beta chain) comes out of a study of blood T cell repertoires in COVID-19. Study-wide context: The analysed material was cDNA or gDNA that came from T cells, B-cell-depleted T cells, or PBMCs.

The CDR3 has 15 residues. The J segment lost 5 bases and the V segment lost 0 bases, leaving 5 bases of the junction unmatched. Germline loops: CDR1 SGHTA, CDR2 FQGTGA. Membership in each cohort depended on participant-reported clinical history. Two negative PCRs, clearance, or symptom resolution had been documented for recovered Cohort 3 donors. Original methodology: Estimation of nucleated cell counts relied on the amplification of reference gene primers. Data came from immunoSEQ multiplex PCR; TCRdb stores just in-frame clones and leaves some out. V, J and clone size reflect that table, while D and trimming were determined from the DNA. This sample has roughly 290,000 clones, with about 89% found just once.

This TCR was sampled from a woman aged 40 to 50 who had recovered from COVID-19. The sequenced sample was PBMCs or T cells enriched from blood (not recorded which). The rearrangement links TRBV7-3 to TRBJ2-7; 9 bases agree with TRBD1. The CDR3 is CASSLTRDREDEQYF. DNA for the CDR3: TGTGCCAGCAGCTTAACCCGGGACAGGGAAGACGAGCAGTACTTC. Combining the CDR3 with reference TRBV7-3 and TRBJ2-7 gives the whole variable domain GAGVSQTPSNKVTEKGKYVELRCDPISGHTALYWYRQSLGQGPEFLIYFQGTGAADDSGLPNDRFFAVRPEGSVSTLKIQRTERGDSAVYLCASSLTRDREDEQYFGPGTRLTVT.